The following is a T cell receptor beta chain sequence with its context. In the original analysis: How many nucleated cells were present was estimated from reference gene primer amplification. Using immunoSEQ multiplex PCR, the repertoire was profiled, and TCRdb retains in-frame clones only, with some absent. V and J calls and clone size follow that table, whereas D and trimming were derived from the DNA. The data contain about 350,000 clones, roughly nine tenths of them singletons. The data are from a study of blood T cell repertoires in COVID-19. Study as a whole: T cells, B-cell-depleted T cells, or PBMCs provided the cDNA or gDNA that served as material.

Seattle participants joined during active infection and were tracked over time. Germline lookup yields CDR1 MNHEY and CDR2 SVGEGT. The CDR3 runs to 14 residues. V was pared by 5 bases and J by 8 bases, with 15 bases between. The clonotype was recovered from a woman in her fifties or sixties with COVID-19, enrolled during active disease. The sample taken for sequencing was peripheral blood. This chain links TRBV6-2 or TRBV6-3 with TRBJ1-4, with D perhaps TRBD1 (5 bases). CDR3 coding DNA: TGTGCCAGCAGTCGACAGAGCGCACCGGAAAAACTGTTTTTT. Protein: CASSRQSAPEKLFF.